Detailed here is one TCR beta chain. The antigen is undetermined. The sample is drawn from a study of OX40 agonist ivuxolimab in advanced cancers. As for the study in general: Dose-escalation subjects each had hepatocellular carcinoma, melanoma, renal cell or head and neck cancer. Study-level findings and limits: Clonal expansion was seen in CD4+ and CD8+ blood T cells by week 6 at 0.1 to 3.0 mg/kg.

Method: immunoSEQ multiplex PCR; TCRdb's copy keeps in-frame clones and lacks some. This table holds tens of thousands of clones, around nine tenths found once. This CDR3 is built from 14 residues. The J segment lost 0 bases and the V segment lost 6 bases, leaving 3 bases of the junction unmatched. Germline-derived CDR1 and CDR2 are MGHRA and YSYEKL. The J gene is TRBJ2-5, the V gene TRBV4-1; the match to TRBD2 covers 8 bases. The origin of this receptor is an adult with an advanced solid tumor such as melanoma, head and neck, liver or kidney cancer. The sequences come from CD4+ or CD8+ T cells sorted from blood, collected in a trial of the OX40 agonist ivuxolimab. CDR3 sequence (DNA): TGCGCCAGCAGGGCGGGACTAGACCAAGAGACCCAGTACTTC. Encoded protein: CASRAGLDQETQYF.